This T cell receptor beta chain stems from a study of T cell responses to AZD1222 COVID-19 vaccine. General study results and limits: Dominant CD4 TCR responses targeted spike regions 160-218 and 743-854. Spike-specific TCR breadth and depth both grew after two AZD1222 doses. Nearly half of spike-specific TCRs reportedly go after variant regions that carry no mutations. Clonal diversity was possibly underestimated, and the donors were mostly white British, with more females.

The CDR3 extends over 14 amino acids. The V end was cut by 7 bases, the J end by 3 bases, with 10 bases between. CDR1 MDHEN and CDR2 SYDVKM come from the germline V gene. Measured with immunoSEQ multiplex PCR; TCRdb has only the in-frame clones, and not every one. The data hold approximately 140,000 clones, with about 90% observed a single time. Comment on this clone: Its antigen is not known.

The sequence was obtained from an adult who received the MenACWY meningococcal vaccine as a control. The sample here was peripheral blood, taken 28 days after the second dose of the MenACWY control vaccine. This chain connects TRBV28 to TRBJ1-6; D might be TRBD1 (6 bases). DNA for the CDR3: TGTGCCAGCAATGAGGACAGCTATAATTCACCCCTCCACTTT. It specifies CASNEDSYNSPLHF.